Each of the 5 T cell receptor beta chains below was sequenced from the same sample in a study of blood T cell repertoires in COVID-19. TCRdb's table, derived via immunoSEQ multiplex PCR, lists solely in-frame clones and lacks some. The table lists over 200,000 clones, about 89% of them singletons. The specimen was peripheral blood. Receptor source: a woman in her forties or fifties with acute or convalescent COVID-19.

This chain connects TRBV19 to TRBJ1-5, with 9 bases identical to TRBD1. Trimming at V came to 7 bases and at J to 4 bases, leaving 5 bases not matched to a gene. CDR3 length: 14 residues. Germline CDR1 is LNHDA and CDR2 is SQIVND (reference sequence). The CDR3 DNA follows: TGTGCCAGTACCCCCGGGACAGGGAATCAGCCCCAGCATTTT. Its translation is CASTPGTGNQPQHF.

The CDR3 coding sequence is TGTGCCAGCAGTCAGGGTGGTAGCGGGAAGGCCGGGGAGCTGTTTTTT. This encodes CASSQGGSGKAGELFF. The rearrangement joins TRBV28 to TRBJ2-2; 8 bases are a match to TRBD2. Looked up from germline, CDR1 is MDHEN and CDR2 is SYDVKM. Germline trimming cut 5 bases from V and 6 bases from J; bases unmatched to any gene: 11. The CDR3 has 16 amino acids.

The chain recombines TRBV30 with TRBJ1-1; TRBD1 matches at 9 bases. Germline V gene lookup returns CDR1 GTSNPN and CDR2 SVGIG (reference sequence). V lost 7 bases and J lost 2; bases outside the gene matches: 2. CDR3 length: 12 residues. CDR3: CASDRGNTEAFF. As DNA, the CDR3 is TGTGCCTCGGACAGGGGAAACACTGAAGCTTTCTTT.

The chain recombines TRBV19 with TRBJ2-4; D possibly corresponds to TRBD2 (5 bases). Germline V gives CDR1 LNHDA, CDR2 SQIVND (reference sequence). V was shortened by 3 bases and J by 2 bases, with 20 bases between the two germline ends. The CDR3 extends over 18 amino acids. The CDR3 nucleotides read TGTGCCAGTAGTATTCCCCACTGGGAGCCGCTTACCAAAAACATTCAGTACTTC. Translating it yields CASSIPHWEPLTKNIQYF.

V is TRBV30 and J is TRBJ1-6; no definite D call. The V gene lost 1 base and the J gene lost 7 bases, with 14 bases spanning the gap. The CDR3 sequence is 15 residues long. The germline V gene has CDR1 GTSNPN and CDR2 SVGIG (reference sequence). The CDR3 region has the DNA TGTGCCTGGAGTGCCCCCGGGTATGGAAATTCACCCCTCCACTTT. Translated, it gives CAWSAPGYGNSPLHF. The variable domain in full, completed from reference TRBV30 and TRBJ1-6, reads SQTIHQWPATLVQPVGSPLSLECTVEGTSNPNLYWYRQAAGRGLQLLFYSVGIGQISSEVPQNLSASRPQDRQFILSSKKLLLSDSGFYLCAWSAPGYGNSPLHFGNGTRLTVT.